What follows describes a single T cell receptor (beta chain). Its cognate antigen has yet to be identified. Per-base qualities were not stored, and no clone one base away is much larger. The CDR3 numbers 12 residues from cysteine through phenylalanine. The read is trimmed to its CDR3 DNA, 36 bases read in frame from base 1. V is cut by 5 bases and J by 18 bases, and the space between the germline ends is 17 bases. Via the germline V gene, CDR1 is MNHEY and CDR2 SVGAGI. This sample is part of a study of CD8+CD57+ T cells in acquired aplastic anemia (dated by TCRdb to the late 2010s). The study in broad terms: On average, sorted CD4+ and CD8+ cells yielded 3.2 ug of extracted DNA, with a range of about 0.18 to 27.4 ug. What the research found in general, with its limitations: CD8+ Simpson's diversity did not differ significantly between patients and healthy controls (P=0.060). Although twenty-nine CD8+ CDR3 sequences were shared by patients and controls, these sequences appeared highly expressed in patients and within the immunodominant clones of patients.

In the study, sorted CD4+ and CD8+ blood T cells from patients with severe aplastic anemia and from healthy subjects underwent deep sequencing of TCR repertoires. Ficoll-Paque density gradient centrifugation was used to isolate peripheral blood mononuclear cells. Before DNA was extracted, CD4+ and CD8+ T cells were sorted using either FACS or magnetic beads. TCR beta VDJ combination and CDR3 sequence profiling used genomic DNA as the template. An Illumina HiSeq 2000 was the platform used for TCR repertoire sequencing. The original methods were these. Repertoire assessment relied on Simpson's diversity index, CDR3 size and DJ length profiles, and TRBV/TRBJ rearrangement plots. The most abundant DNA sequence in the deep sequencing data was taken as the immunodominant clone. CDR3 amino acid sequences were screened for sharing across subjects and compared with published repertoires and the VDJdb database. TCRdb took the public reads, trimmed them with fastp at Q25, ran MiXCR for clone calling and kept in-frame beta chains. Duplicate CDR3 protein sequences are folded into a single record with the most common DNA and genes. The V and J calls reflect TCRdb's pipeline rather than the authors' work. For this sample there are more than 250,000 distinct CDR3 sequences; 56% appear just once. The ten top clones hold roughly 8% of the sample.

This TCR was recovered from a human donor with severe aplastic anemia or a healthy control (not recorded which). The sample was sorted CD4+, CD8+, or CD8+CD57+ T cells (not recorded which) from PBMCs. Rearrangement joined TRBV6-5 to TRBJ1-6, with the identity of the D gene unclear. The encoded CDR3 is CASSEPGVAHHF. The bases are TGTGCCAGCAGTGAACCTGGGGTAGCGCACCACTTT.